One and the same sample provided the 5 T cell receptor beta chains below, sequenced in a study of Tregs in tolerant kidney transplant recipients. The assay was immunoSEQ multiplex PCR, and TCRdb's table has in-frame clones only and misses some. The record lists about 15,000 clones, of which the ten most abundant hold around 4%. Related graft donors supplied nonmyeloablative bone marrow transplants, and mixed chimerism was transient. This specimen was CD4+ T cells from blood (PBMCs), taken 12 months after the transplant. The receptor set was obtained from a human patient who received a combined kidney and bone marrow transplant. Some T cells here may be from the graft donor.

Notes on this clone: Read sequence stops 3 residues before the CDR3 end, and the germline J gene provides the missing end. The rearrangement joins TRBV20-1 to TRBJ1-1; D may be TRBD1 (6 bases). The CDR3 is 14 amino acids. The V gene lost 2 bases and the J gene lost 5 bases, with 15 bases spanning the gap. Germline-derived CDR1 and CDR2 are DFQATT and SNEGSKA (reference sequence). The DNA read from the CDR3 is TGCAGTGCTAGACTGGGGAGGGGGGGGACTGAA. Amino acids: CSARLGRGGTE. The full CDR3 protein reads CSARLGRGGTEAFF.

Turning to this clone: Coverage ceases 3 residues before the CDR3 finishes, and the germline J gene fills in the end. The V call is TRBV5-1, the J call TRBJ1-1; D remains ambiguous. Trimming took off 4 bases at V and 5 bases at J, with 15 bases between the two ends. Per the germline V gene, CDR1 is SGHRS and CDR2 is YFSETQ. This CDR3 spans 14 amino acids. CDR3: CASSPGSGGTEAFF. The sequenced CDR3 bases are TGCGCCAGCAGCCCCGGGTCGGGTGGTACTGAA.

On this clone itself: The read halts 3 residues ahead of the CDR3 end, with the missing end drawn from the germline J gene. The chain joins TRBV23-1 to TRBJ1-6; 8 bases line up with TRBD1. TRBV23-1 is noted as an ORF with a role that remains uncertain. J was trimmed by 0 bases and V by 1 base; bases with no gene match: 2. This CDR3 has 17 residues. The CDR3 here is CASSQWDRSSYNSPLHF. Incomplete CDR3 DNA: TGCGCCAGCAGTCAATGGGACAGGAGCTCCTATAATTCACCC.

Note on this clone: The CDR3 end falls 3 residues outside the read, so it is completed with the germline J gene. The chain is built from TRBV5-4 and TRBJ2-1; TRBD2 agrees at 11 bases. CDR1 SGHNT and CDR2 YYREEE come from the germline V gene (reference sequence). Trimming removed 4 bases from V and 6 bases from J; junction bases left unmatched: 6. CDR3 length: 15 amino acids. The sequenced CDR3 bases are TGTGCCAGCAGCCAAAATAGCGGGAGGGCCAATGAG. Amino acid sequence: CASSQNSGRANE. The whole CDR3 protein is CASSQNSGRANEQFF.

Points on this clone: Read coverage stops 3 residues before the CDR3 terminus; the germline J gene supplies the remainder. This rearrangement joins TRBV11-2 to TRBJ1-1; D is perhaps TRBD1 (5 bases). CDR3 size: 13 residues. V was shortened by 7 bases and J by 1 base, with 10 bases between the two germline ends. Germline V CDR1 and CDR2: SGHAT, FQNNGV. The DNA read from the CDR3 is TGTGCCAGCAAGAAACAGGAGAACACTGAA. It encodes CASKKQENTE. In full, the CDR3 reads CASKKQENTEAFF.